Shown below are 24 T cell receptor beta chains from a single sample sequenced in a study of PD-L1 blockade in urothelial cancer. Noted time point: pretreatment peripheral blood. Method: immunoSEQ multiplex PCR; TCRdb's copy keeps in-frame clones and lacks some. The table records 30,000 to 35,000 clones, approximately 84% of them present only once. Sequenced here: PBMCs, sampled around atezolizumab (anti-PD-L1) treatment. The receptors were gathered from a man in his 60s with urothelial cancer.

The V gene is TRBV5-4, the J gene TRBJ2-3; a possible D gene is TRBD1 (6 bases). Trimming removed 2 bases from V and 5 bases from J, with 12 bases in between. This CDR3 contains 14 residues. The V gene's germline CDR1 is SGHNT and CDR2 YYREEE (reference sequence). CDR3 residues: CASSFDRILDTQYF. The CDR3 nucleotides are TGTGCCAGCAGCTTCGACAGGATTCTAGATACGCAGTATTTT. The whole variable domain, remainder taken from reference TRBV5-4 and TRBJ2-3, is ETGVTQSPTHLIKTRGQQVTLRCSSQSGHNTVSWYQQALGQGPQFIFQYYREEENGRGNFPPRFSGLQFPNYSSELNVNALELDDSALYLCASSFDRILDTQYFGPGTRLTVL.

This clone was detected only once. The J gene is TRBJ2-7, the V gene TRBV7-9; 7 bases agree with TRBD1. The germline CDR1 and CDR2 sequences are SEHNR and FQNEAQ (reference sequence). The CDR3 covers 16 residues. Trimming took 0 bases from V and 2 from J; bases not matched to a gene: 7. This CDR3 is CASSLASGQAPYEQYF. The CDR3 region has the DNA TGTGCCAGCAGCTTAGCGAGCGGACAGGCCCCCTACGAGCAGTACTTC.

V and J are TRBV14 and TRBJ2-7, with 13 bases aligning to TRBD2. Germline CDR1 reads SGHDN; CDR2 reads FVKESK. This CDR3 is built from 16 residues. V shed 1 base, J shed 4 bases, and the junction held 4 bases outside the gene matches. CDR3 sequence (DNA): TGTGCCAGCAGCCAAGCAGGACTAGCGGGAGTTTACGAGCAGTACTTC. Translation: CASSQAGLAGVYEQYF.

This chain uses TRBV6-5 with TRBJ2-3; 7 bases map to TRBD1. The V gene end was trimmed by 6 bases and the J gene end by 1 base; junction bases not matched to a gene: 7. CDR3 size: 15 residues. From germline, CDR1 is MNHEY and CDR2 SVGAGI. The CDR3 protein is CASRNRGLGTDTQYF. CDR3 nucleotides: TGTGCCAGCAGGAACAGGGGCTTGGGCACAGATACGCAGTATTTT.

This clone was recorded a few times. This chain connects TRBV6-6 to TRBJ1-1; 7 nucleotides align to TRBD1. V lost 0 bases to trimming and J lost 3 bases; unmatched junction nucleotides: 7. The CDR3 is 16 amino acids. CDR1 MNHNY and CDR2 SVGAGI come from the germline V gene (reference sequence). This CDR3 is CASSYSKPDRDTEAFF. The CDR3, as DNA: TGTGCCAGCAGTTACTCCAAACCCGACAGGGACACTGAAGCTTTCTTT.

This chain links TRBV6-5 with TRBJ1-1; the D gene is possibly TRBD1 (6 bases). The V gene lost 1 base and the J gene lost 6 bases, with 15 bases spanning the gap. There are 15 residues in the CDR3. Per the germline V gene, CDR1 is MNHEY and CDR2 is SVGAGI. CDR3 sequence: CASSYLGAYVPEAFF. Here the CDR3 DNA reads TGTGCCAGCAGTTACTTGGGGGCCTATGTCCCTGAAGCTTTCTTT.

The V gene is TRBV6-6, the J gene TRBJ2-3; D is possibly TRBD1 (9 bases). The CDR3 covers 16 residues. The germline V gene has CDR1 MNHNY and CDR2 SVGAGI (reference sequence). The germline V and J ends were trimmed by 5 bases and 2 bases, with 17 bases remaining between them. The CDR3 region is CASSPGGDRATDTQYF. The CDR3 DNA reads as TGTGCCAGCAGTCCCGGGGGGGACAGGGCCACAGATACGCAGTATTTT.

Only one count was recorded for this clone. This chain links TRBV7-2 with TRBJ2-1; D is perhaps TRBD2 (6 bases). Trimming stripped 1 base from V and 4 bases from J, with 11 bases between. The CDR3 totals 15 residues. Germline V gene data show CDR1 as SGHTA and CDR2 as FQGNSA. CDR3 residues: CASSLVREKYNEQFF. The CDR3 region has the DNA TGTGCCAGCAGCTTAGTACGGGAGAAGTACAATGAGCAGTTCTTC.

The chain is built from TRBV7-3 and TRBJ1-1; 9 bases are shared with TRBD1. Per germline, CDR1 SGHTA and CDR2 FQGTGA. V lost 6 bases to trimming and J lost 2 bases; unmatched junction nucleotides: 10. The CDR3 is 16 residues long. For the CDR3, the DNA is TGTGCCAGCAGAATGTGGGACAGGGCGCATAACACTGAAGCTTTCTTT. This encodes CASRMWDRAHNTEAFF.

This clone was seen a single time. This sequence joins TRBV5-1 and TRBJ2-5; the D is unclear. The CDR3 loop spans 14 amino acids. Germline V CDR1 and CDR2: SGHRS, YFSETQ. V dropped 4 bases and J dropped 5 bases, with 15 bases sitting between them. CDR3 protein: CASSRRSLRETQYF. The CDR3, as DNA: TGCGCCAGCAGCAGAAGATCCCTCCGGGAGACCCAGTACTTC.

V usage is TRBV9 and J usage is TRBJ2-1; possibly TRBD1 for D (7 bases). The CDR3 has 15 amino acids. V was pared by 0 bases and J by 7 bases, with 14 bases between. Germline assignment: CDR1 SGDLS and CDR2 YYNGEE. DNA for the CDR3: TGTGCCAGCAGCGTAGAAGGGGGCGCGGGGAATGAGCAGTTCTTC. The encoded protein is CASSVEGGAGNEQFF.

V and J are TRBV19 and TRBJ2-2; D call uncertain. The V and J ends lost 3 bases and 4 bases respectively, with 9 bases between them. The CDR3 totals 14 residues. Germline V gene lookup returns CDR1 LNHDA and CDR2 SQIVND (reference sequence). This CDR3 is CASSISPITGELFF. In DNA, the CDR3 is TGTGCCAGTAGTATTAGTCCTATCACCGGGGAGCTGTTTTTT.

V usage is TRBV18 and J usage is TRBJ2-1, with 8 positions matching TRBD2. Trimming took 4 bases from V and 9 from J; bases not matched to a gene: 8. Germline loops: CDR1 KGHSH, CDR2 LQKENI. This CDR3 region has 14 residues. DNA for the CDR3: TGTGCCAGCTCACGAAGCGGGAGTGAGCTTGAGCAGTTCTTC. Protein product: CASSRSGSELEQFF.

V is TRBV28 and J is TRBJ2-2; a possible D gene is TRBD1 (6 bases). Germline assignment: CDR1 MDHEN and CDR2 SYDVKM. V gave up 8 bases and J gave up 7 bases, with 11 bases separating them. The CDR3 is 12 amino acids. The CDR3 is CASYRAHGELFF. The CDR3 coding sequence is TGTGCCAGCTACAGGGCTCACGGGGAGCTGTTTTTT.

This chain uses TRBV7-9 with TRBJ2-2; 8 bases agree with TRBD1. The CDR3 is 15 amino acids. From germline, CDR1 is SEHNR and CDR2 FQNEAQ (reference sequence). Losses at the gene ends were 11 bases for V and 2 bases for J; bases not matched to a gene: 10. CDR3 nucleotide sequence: TGTGCCCCCTCGAGGGACAGGAGAAACACCGGGGAGCTGTTTTTT. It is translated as CAPSRDRRNTGELFF.

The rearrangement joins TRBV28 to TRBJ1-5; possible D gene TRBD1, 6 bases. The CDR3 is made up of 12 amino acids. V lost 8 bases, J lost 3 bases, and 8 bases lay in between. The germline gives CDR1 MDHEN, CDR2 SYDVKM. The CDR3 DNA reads TGTGCCAGCTCAGGGGCCAATCAGCCCCAGCATTTT. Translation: CASSGANQPQHF.

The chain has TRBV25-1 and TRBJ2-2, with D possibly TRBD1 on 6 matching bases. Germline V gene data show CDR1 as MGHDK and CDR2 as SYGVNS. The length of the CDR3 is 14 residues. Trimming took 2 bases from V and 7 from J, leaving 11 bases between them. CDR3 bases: TGTGCCAGCAGTGAACAGGGGAATGACGGGGAGCTGTTTTTT. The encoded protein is CASSEQGNDGELFF.

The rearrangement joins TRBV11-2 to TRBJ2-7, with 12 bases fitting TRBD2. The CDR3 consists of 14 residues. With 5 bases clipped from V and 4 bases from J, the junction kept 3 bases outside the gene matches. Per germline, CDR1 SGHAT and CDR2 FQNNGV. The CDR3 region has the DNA TGTGCCAGCAGCCGGACTAGCGGGGAATACGAGCAGTACTTC. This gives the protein CASSRTSGEYEQYF. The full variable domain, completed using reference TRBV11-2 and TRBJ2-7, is EAGVAQSPRYKIIEKRQSVAFWCNPISGHATLYWYQQILGQGPKLLIQFQNNGVVDDSQLPKDRFSAERLKGVDSTLKIQPAKLEDSAVYLCASSRTSGEYEQYFGPGTRLTVT.

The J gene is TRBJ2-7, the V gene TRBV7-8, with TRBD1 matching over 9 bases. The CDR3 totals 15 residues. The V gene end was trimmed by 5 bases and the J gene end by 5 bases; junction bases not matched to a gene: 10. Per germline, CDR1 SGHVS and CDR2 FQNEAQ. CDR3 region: CASSLRGQGNHEQYF. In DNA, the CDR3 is TGTGCCAGCAGCCTCCGAGGACAGGGGAACCACGAGCAGTACTTC. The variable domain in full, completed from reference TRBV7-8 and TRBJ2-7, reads GAGVSQSPRYKVAKRGQDVALRCDPISGHVSLFWYQQALGQGPEFLTYFQNEAQLDKSGLPSDRFFAERPEGSVSTLKIQRTQQEDSAVYLCASSLRGQGNHEQYFGPGTRLTVT.

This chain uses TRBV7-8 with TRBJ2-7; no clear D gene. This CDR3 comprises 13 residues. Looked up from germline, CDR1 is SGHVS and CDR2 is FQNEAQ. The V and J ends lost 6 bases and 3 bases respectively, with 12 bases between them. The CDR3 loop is CASRPTRFYEQYF. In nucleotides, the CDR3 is TGTGCCAGCAGACCGACAAGATTCTACGAGCAGTACTTC.

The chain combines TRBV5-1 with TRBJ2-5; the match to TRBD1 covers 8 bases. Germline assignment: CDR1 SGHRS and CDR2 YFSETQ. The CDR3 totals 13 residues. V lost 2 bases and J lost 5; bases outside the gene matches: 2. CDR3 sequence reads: CASSLGQGETQYF. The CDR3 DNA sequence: TGCGCCAGCAGCTTAGGACAGGGTGAGACCCAGTACTTC.

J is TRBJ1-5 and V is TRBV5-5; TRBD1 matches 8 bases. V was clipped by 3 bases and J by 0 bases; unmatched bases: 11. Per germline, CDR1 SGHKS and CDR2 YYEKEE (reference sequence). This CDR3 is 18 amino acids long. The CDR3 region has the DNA TGTGCCAGCAGCTCGGGGACAGGAGGAACTTATAGCAATCAGCCCCAGCATTTT. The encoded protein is CASSSGTGGTYSNQPQHF. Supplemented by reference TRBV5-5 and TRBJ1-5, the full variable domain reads DAGVTQSPTHLIKTRGQQVTLRCSPISGHKSVSWYQQVLGQGPQFIFQYYEKEERGRGNFPDRFSARQFPNYSSELNVNALLLGDSALYLCASSSGTGGTYSNQPQHFGDGTRLSIL.

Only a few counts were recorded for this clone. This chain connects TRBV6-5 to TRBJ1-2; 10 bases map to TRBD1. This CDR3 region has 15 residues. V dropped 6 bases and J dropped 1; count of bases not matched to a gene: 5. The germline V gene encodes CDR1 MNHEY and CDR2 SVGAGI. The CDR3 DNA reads TGTGCCAGCAGCAGGGACAGGGGATATAACTATGGCTACACCTTC. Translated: CASSRDRGYNYGYTF.

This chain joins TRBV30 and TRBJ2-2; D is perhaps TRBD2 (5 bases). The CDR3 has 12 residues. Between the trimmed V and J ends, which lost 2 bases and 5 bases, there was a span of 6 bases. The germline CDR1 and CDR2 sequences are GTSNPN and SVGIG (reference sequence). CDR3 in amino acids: CAWSTRTGELFF. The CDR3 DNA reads TGTGCCTGGAGTACTAGAACCGGGGAGCTGTTTTTT.